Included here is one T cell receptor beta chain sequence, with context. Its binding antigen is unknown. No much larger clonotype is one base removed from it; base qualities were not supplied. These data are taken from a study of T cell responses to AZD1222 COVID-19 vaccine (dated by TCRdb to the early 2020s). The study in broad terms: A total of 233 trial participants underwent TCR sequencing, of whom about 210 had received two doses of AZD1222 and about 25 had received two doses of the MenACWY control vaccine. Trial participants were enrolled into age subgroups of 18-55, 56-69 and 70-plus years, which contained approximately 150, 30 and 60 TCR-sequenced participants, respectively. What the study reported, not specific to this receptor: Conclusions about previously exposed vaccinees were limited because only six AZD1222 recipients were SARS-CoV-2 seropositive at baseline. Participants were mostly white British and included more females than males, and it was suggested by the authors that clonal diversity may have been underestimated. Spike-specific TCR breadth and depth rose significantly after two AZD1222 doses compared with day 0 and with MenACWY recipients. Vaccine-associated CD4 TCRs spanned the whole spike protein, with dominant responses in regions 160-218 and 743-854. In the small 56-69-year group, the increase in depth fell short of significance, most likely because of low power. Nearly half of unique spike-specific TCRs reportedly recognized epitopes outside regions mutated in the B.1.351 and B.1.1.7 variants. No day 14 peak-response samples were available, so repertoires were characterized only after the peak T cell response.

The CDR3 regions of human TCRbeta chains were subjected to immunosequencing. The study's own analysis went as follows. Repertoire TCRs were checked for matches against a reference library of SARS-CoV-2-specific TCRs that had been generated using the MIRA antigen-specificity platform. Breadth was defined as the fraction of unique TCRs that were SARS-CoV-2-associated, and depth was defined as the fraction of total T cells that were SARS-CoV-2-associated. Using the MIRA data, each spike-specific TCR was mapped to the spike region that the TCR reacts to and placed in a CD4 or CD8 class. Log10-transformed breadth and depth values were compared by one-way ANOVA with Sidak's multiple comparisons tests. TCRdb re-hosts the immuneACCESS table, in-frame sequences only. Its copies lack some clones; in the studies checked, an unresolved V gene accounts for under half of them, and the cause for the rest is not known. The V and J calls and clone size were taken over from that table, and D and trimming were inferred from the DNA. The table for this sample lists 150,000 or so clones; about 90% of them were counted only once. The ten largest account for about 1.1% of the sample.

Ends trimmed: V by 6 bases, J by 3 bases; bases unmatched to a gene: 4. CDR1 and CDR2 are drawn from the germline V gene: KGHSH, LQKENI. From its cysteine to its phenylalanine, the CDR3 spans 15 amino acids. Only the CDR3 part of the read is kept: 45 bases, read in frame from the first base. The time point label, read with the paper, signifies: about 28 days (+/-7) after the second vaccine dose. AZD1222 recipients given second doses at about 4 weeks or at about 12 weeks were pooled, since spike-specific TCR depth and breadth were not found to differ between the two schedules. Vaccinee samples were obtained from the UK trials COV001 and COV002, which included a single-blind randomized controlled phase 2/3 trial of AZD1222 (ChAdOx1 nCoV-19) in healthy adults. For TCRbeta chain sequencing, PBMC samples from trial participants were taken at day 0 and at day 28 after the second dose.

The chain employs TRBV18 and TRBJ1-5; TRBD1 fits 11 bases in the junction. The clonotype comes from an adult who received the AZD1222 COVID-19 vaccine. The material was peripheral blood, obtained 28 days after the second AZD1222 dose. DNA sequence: TGTGCCAGCTCCCCCGGACAGGGGGCCAATCAGCCCCAGCATTTT. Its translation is CASSPGQGANQPQHF.